The 27 T cell receptor beta chains listed next were all sequenced from one sample in a study of shared clonotypes between healthy human individuals. Sequenced by immunoSEQ multiplex PCR; TCRdb stores in-frame clones only, minus some. The repertoire consists of 2.3 million or so clones, with more than 80% occurring once and the leading ten covering about 0.39%. Sequenced sample: naive CD4+ T cells from PBMCs. Stated subset: CD45RA+ positively selected. These receptors came from a man between 18 and 35 years old in good health. Some clones in this sample may be carry-over from other donors' samples.

This chain connects TRBV5-1 to TRBJ2-3; D is possibly TRBD1 or TRBD2 (6 bases each). The CDR3 loop spans 17 amino acids. V gave up 0 bases and J gave up 2 bases, with 16 bases separating them. Germline V gene lookup returns CDR1 SGHRS and CDR2 YFSETQ. The DNA for the CDR3 is TGCGCCAGCAGCTTGGCCCTAACGGGGGCCTTCACAGATACGCAGTATTTT. Its protein is CASSLALTGAFTDTQYF. Filled out from reference TRBV5-1 and TRBJ2-3, the complete variable domain reads KAGVTQTPRYLIKTRGQQVTLSCSPISGHRSVSWYQQTPGQGLQFLFEYFSETQRNKGNFPGRFSGRQFSNSRSEMNVSTLELGDSALYLCASSLALTGAFTDTQYFGPGTRLTVL.

As to this clone: Other DNA sequences within the sample encode an identical CDR3. This chain links TRBV5-1 with TRBJ1-3; no clear D gene. Germline V lookup: CDR1 SGHRS, CDR2 YFSETQ. Trimming shortened V by 0 bases and J by 1 base, and 8 bases separated the two germline ends. This CDR3 is 15 amino acids long. CDR3 DNA sequence: TGCGCCAGCAGCTTGGAGGGAGGATCTGGAAACACCATATATTTT. It translates to CASSLEGGSGNTIYF.

In regard to this clone: The same CDR3 arises from other DNA sequences in this sample as well. The chain recombines TRBV5-1 with TRBJ2-7, with D uncertain. The V gene lost 0 bases and the J gene lost 1 base, with 5 bases spanning the gap. Looked up from germline, CDR1 is SGHRS and CDR2 is YFSETQ. CDR3 length: 13 residues. The CDR3 loop is CASSLAESYEQYF. In DNA, the CDR3 is TGCGCCAGCAGCTTGGCGGAATCCTACGAGCAGTACTTC.

Note on this clone: The sample holds other DNA sequences that translate to the same CDR3. This chain's CDR3 is CAWSRRGEQYF. The CDR3 nucleotides are TGTGCCTGGAGCCGCCGGGGGGAGCAGTACTTC. The chain carries TRBV30 and TRBJ2-7, with D perhaps matching TRBD2 (6 bases). Germline V CDR1 and CDR2: GTSNPN, SVGIG (reference sequence). Trimming shortened V by 3 bases and J by 7 bases, and 10 bases separated the two germline ends. There are 11 residues in the CDR3.

The gene calls are TRBV19 and TRBJ2-4; a weak D match, TRBD2 (5 bases). Trimming left V 1 base short and J 8 bases short, with 9 bases between. The CDR3 contains 13 residues. Germline V gene data show CDR1 as LNHDA and CDR2 as SQIVND (reference sequence). CDR3 sequence: CASSIVGAHIQYF. The DNA for the CDR3 is TGTGCCAGTAGTATAGTGGGAGCGCACATTCAGTACTTC.

Only one count was recorded for this clone. CDR3 residues: CASSTGLAHTGELFF. CDR3 in DNA: TGTGCCAGTAGTACGGGACTAGCGCACACCGGGGAGCTGTTTTTT. The chain uses TRBV19 and TRBJ2-2; 10 bases line up with TRBD2. CDR1 and CDR2 (germline): LNHDA, SQIVND (reference sequence). CDR3 length: 15 residues. V was pared by 4 bases and J by 3 bases, with 2 bases of the junction left unmatched.

The sample holds one count of this clone. This chain links TRBV14 with TRBJ1-5; D uncertain. The V gene lost 4 bases and the J gene lost 3 bases, with 7 bases spanning the gap. The CDR3 extends over 13 amino acids. The V gene's germline CDR1 is SGHDN and CDR2 FVKESK. The CDR3 nucleotides are TGTGCCAGCAGCCGCCAGGTCAATCAGCCCCAGCATTTT. Its translation: CASSRQVNQPQHF. Complete variable domain (other parts from reference TRBV14 and TRBJ1-5): EAGVTQFPSHSVIEKGQTVTLRCDPISGHDNLYWYRRVMGKEIKFLLHFVKESKQDESGMPNNRFLAERTGGTYSTLKVQPAELEDSGVYFCASSRQVNQPQHFGDGTRLSIL.

This chain connects TRBV18 to TRBJ2-5, with 9 bases that match TRBD2. V lost 3 bases, J lost 5 bases, and 4 bases stayed unmatched. Germline V gene lookup returns CDR1 KGHSH and CDR2 LQKENI. The length of the CDR3 is 14 residues. The CDR3: CASSPIAGAETQYF. CDR3 in DNA: TGTGCCAGCTCACCGATAGCGGGAGCGGAGACCCAGTACTTC.

Written as DNA, the CDR3 is TGTGCCAGCAGGAACCCGGTCCCTCCAGATACGCAGTATTTT. Translating it yields CASRNPVPPDTQYF. The chain has TRBV28 and TRBJ2-3; D gene ambiguous. From germline, CDR1 is MDHEN and CDR2 SYDVKM. Trimming left V 6 bases short and J 4 bases short, with 14 bases between. The CDR3 has 14 residues. The variable domain in full, completed from reference TRBV28 and TRBJ2-3, reads DVKVTQSSRYLVKRTGEKVFLECVQDMDHENMFWYRQDPGLGLRLIYFSYDVKMKEKGDIPEGYSVSREKKERFSLILESASTNQTSMYLCASRNPVPPDTQYFGPGTRLTVL.

The V and J genes are TRBV28 and TRBJ2-5, with 11 nucleotides matching TRBD1. This CDR3 region has 13 residues. V shed 11 bases, J shed 7 bases, and the junction held 9 bases outside the gene matches. CDR1 is MDHEN and CDR2 is SYDVKM in the germline V gene. DNA for the CDR3: TGTGCCTCCCGGGACAGGGGGATTGTGACCCAGTACTTC. Its translation: CASRDRGIVTQYF. The full variable domain, completed using reference TRBV28 and TRBJ2-5, is DVKVTQSSRYLVKRTGEKVFLECVQDMDHENMFWYRQDPGLGLRLIYFSYDVKMKEKGDIPEGYSVSREKKERFSLILESASTNQTSMYLCASRDRGIVTQYFGPGTRLLVL.

This chain uses TRBV27 with TRBJ2-7; no clear D. V was pared by 4 bases and J by 1 base, with 11 bases between. Germline assignment: CDR1 MNHEY and CDR2 SMNVEV (reference sequence). This CDR3 is built from 14 residues. Written as DNA, the CDR3 is TGTGCCAGCAGTTGGAGCCCGAATTCCTACGAGCAGTACTTC. Its protein product is CASSWSPNSYEQYF.

The chain is built from TRBV7-3 and TRBJ2-2, with 10 bases fitting TRBD2. V was pared by 0 bases and J by 6 bases, with 10 bases of the junction left unmatched. Per germline, CDR1 SGHTA and CDR2 FQGTGA. This CDR3 has 18 residues. CDR3 amino acids: CASSLTTQSGRVAGELFF. CDR3 bases: TGTGCCAGCAGCTTAACGACCCAGAGCGGGAGGGTGGCCGGGGAGCTGTTTTTT. Full variable domain (outside the CDR3, taken from reference TRBV7-3 and TRBJ2-2): GAGVSQTPSNKVTEKGKYVELRCDPISGHTALYWYRQSLGQGPEFLIYFQGTGAADDSGLPNDRFFAVRPEGSVSTLKIQRTERGDSAVYLCASSLTTQSGRVAGELFFGEGSRLTVL.

The chain combines TRBV5-1 with TRBJ2-5; the match to TRBD2 covers 14 bases. The CDR3 has 17 amino acids. The trim removed 0 bases at V and 4 bases at J, leaving 5 bases unmatched. CDR1 SGHRS and CDR2 YFSETQ come from the germline V gene. CDR3 amino acids: CASSLAGLAGGLETQYF. The CDR3 bases are TGCGCCAGCAGCTTGGCAGGACTAGCGGGAGGATTAGAGACCCAGTACTTC.

The chain joins TRBV5-4 to TRBJ1-1, with D perhaps matching TRBD1 (6 bases). The CDR3 length is 17 residues. Germline V CDR1 and CDR2: SGHNT, YYREEE (reference sequence). V was shortened by 0 bases and J by 0 bases, with 15 bases between the two germline ends. The CDR3 sequence: CASSLGGPTPMNTEAFF. In DNA form, the CDR3 reads TGTGCCAGCAGCTTGGGGGGGCCGACACCGATGAACACTGAAGCTTTCTTT.

The gene calls are TRBV7-3 and TRBJ2-6; TRBD1 aligns across 8 bases. The CDR3 consists of 14 residues. The V gene end was trimmed by 3 bases and the J gene end by 7 bases; junction bases not matched to a gene: 2. From germline, CDR1 is SGHTA and CDR2 FQGTGA. CDR3 amino acids: CASSLTGAANVLTF. The CDR3 nucleotides are TGTGCCAGCAGCTTGACAGGGGCAGCCAACGTCCTGACTTTC.

This clone came up a few times. CDR3 residues: CASSSASEDYGYTF. The CDR3 DNA sequence: TGCGCCAGCAGCTCAGCCTCGGAAGACTATGGCTACACCTTC. The V call is TRBV5-1, the J call TRBJ1-2; D gene uncertain. CDR1 is SGHRS and CDR2 is YFSETQ in the germline V gene. Trimming removed 3 bases at V and 3 bases at J, with 12 bases between. The CDR3 is 14 amino acids.

In the case of this clone: The sample carries other DNA sequences with the same CDR3. V usage is TRBV5-4 and J usage is TRBJ2-6; D is uncertain. Germline V gene lookup returns CDR1 SGHNT and CDR2 YYREEE (reference sequence). This CDR3 is built from 13 residues. Trimming removed 1 base at V and 1 base at J, with 0 bases between. CDR3 nucleotide sequence: TGTGCCAGCAGCTTGTCTGGGGCCAACGTCCTGACTTTC. Its translation: CASSLSGANVLTF.

V gene TRBV7-9 combines with J gene TRBJ2-3; 10 bases are a match to TRBD1. V lost 5 bases, J lost 1 base, and 3 bases stayed unmatched. The CDR3 sequence is 15 residues long. Germline V gene data show CDR1 as SEHNR and CDR2 as FQNEAQ (reference sequence). The CDR3 here is CASSTGTGGTDTQYF. CDR3 coding DNA: TGTGCCAGCAGCACCGGGACAGGGGGCACAGATACGCAGTATTTT.

This clone came up once. The V call is TRBV6-5, the J call TRBJ1-1, with D perhaps matching TRBD1 (5 bases). Trimming left V 7 bases short and J 3 bases short, with 18 bases between. Germline-derived CDR1 and CDR2 are MNHEY and SVGAGI. The CDR3 has 15 amino acids. The CDR3 DNA reads TGTGCCAGCAACCTAAACCGCAGGGTTGACACTGAAGCTTTCTTT. Protein sequence: CASNLNRRVDTEAFF.

The chain is built from TRBV2 and TRBJ2-5; 8 bases are shared with TRBD2. The germline V gene encodes CDR1 SNHLY and CDR2 FYNNEI. The V and J ends lost 6 bases and 3 bases, in that order; junction bases with no gene match: 6. This CDR3 has 14 amino acids. The CDR3 region is CASRYLLAEETQYF. The CDR3 coding sequence is TGTGCCAGCAGGTACTTACTAGCGGAAGAGACCCAGTACTTC.

The V call is TRBV2, the J call TRBJ2-1, with D possibly matching TRBD2 (5 bases). Trimming took 4 bases from V and 4 from J, leaving 14 bases between them. This CDR3 is 15 amino acids long. The V gene's germline CDR1 is SNHLY and CDR2 FYNNEI. In DNA, the CDR3 is TGTGCCAGCAGTGCCTCGGGGTATCTATACAATGAGCAGTTCTTC. Translating it yields CASSASGYLYNEQFF. Based on the CDR3 plus reference TRBV2 and TRBJ2-1, the full variable domain is EPEVTQTPSHQVTQMGQEVILRCVPISNHLYFYWYRQILGQKVEFLVSFYNNEISEKSEIFDDQFSVERPDGSNFTLKIRSTKLEDSAMYFCASSASGYLYNEQFFGPGTRLTVL.

The J gene is TRBJ1-1, the V gene TRBV14; D call uncertain. Germline V CDR1 and CDR2: SGHDN, FVKESK. V lost 2 bases to trimming and J lost 4 bases, with 11 bases between them. The CDR3 consists of 14 residues. Here the CDR3 DNA reads TGTGCCAGCAGCCAACCGAGAATACTCACTGAAGCTTTCTTT. This sequence encodes CASSQPRILTEAFF.

This clone was seen only once. The CDR3 region is CASSQDSPRRHLYNEQFF. As DNA, the CDR3 is TGCGCCAGCAGCCAAGATAGTCCGCGGCGGCACTTATACAATGAGCAGTTCTTC. The chain couples TRBV4-1 to TRBJ2-1; D remains ambiguous. The CDR3 extends over 18 amino acids. CDR1 and CDR2 from the germline V gene are MGHRA and YSYEKL. The V and J ends lost 0 bases and 4 bases respectively, with 19 bases between them.

The rearrangement joins TRBV9 to TRBJ2-5; D call uncertain. There are 13 residues in the CDR3. The germline V gene has CDR1 SGDLS and CDR2 YYNGEE. The ends were cut back, 0 bases at V and 9 bases at J, with 12 bases in the middle. In DNA form, the CDR3 reads TGTGCCAGCAGCGTAGATGTGGGCAGGTCCCAGTACTTC. Its protein is CASSVDVGRSQYF.

This clone was picked up one time. The CDR3 here is CASSWDSSYEQYF. The CDR3 region has the DNA TGTGCCAGCAGTTGGGACAGTTCCTACGAGCAGTACTTC. The rearrangement links TRBV27 to TRBJ2-7, with 7 bases identical to TRBD1. Losses at the gene ends were 4 bases for V and 1 base for J; bases not matched to a gene: 1. Per the germline V gene, CDR1 is MNHEY and CDR2 is SMNVEV (reference sequence). The CDR3 runs 13 residues.

This sequence joins TRBV2 and TRBJ2-1, with D perhaps assigned TRBD1 or TRBD2 (6 bases each). Between the trimmed V and J ends, which lost 7 bases and 0 bases, there was a span of 10 bases. The CDR3 runs to 14 residues. In germline, CDR1 is SNHLY, CDR2 FYNNEI. The CDR3: CASTGGFSYNEQFF. CDR3 DNA sequence: TGTGCCAGCACCGGGGGCTTCTCCTACAATGAGCAGTTCTTC.

The chain employs TRBV5-5 and TRBJ1-1; D is unresolved. Germline assignment: CDR1 SGHKS and CDR2 YYEKEE (reference sequence). The CDR3 covers 13 residues. Trimming cost V 2 bases and J 3 bases, with 8 bases left between them. The CDR3 DNA sequence: TGTGCCAGCAGCTTCGCCCAGGACACTGAAGCTTTCTTT. Its translation is CASSFAQDTEAFF.